This T cell receptor beta chain was sequenced in a study of beta chain features in type 1 diabetes. Study background: In all, around 110,000,000 sorted cells from all samples were analyzed.

The CDR3 consists of 17 residues. Germline values: CDR1 GTSNPN, CDR2 SVGIG (reference sequence). The V gene end was trimmed by 2 bases and the J gene end by 8 bases; junction bases not matched to a gene: 11. Reverse transcribing all isolated RNA meant expressed TCRB transcripts were sequenced. Repertoires were generated with immunoSEQ multiplex PCR, while TCRdb's copy carries only in-frame clones and drops some. This table has some 360,000 clones, roughly a fifth appearing once. The receptor was isolated from a woman aged 18-30 years in good health. The sequencing input was naive CD4+ T cells from blood. V gene TRBV30 combines with J gene TRBJ2-1; 14 nucleotides match TRBD2. The CDR3 loop is CAWSSDRLAGGPHEQFF. CDR3 coding DNA: TGTGCCTGGAGTAGTGATAGACTAGCGGGAGGGCCGCATGAGCAGTTCTTC. Combining the CDR3 with reference TRBV30 and TRBJ2-1 gives the whole variable domain SQTIHQWPATLVQPVGSPLSLECTVEGTSNPNLYWYRQAAGRGLQLLFYSVGIGQISSEVPQNLSASRPQDRQFILSSKKLLLSDSGFYLCAWSSDRLAGGPHEQFFGPGTRLTVL.